Listed here are 9 T cell receptor beta chains from one sample, sequenced in a study of T cell repertoires in cytomegalovirus infection. Via MiXCR, TCRdb re-called the reads, giving one row per CDR3 protein. The sample yields around 490,000 distinct CDR3 sequences, roughly 29% seen once. Sequenced sample: PBMCs. Every receptor here comes from a human donor in good health (CMV status not recorded). Some clones in this sample may be carry-over from other donors' samples.

The rearrangement joins TRBV19 to TRBJ1-1; no reliable D call. The length of the CDR3 is 14 residues. The V and J ends lost 2 bases and 5 bases respectively, with 12 bases between them. The V gene's germline CDR1 is LNHDA and CDR2 SQIVND (reference sequence). CDR3 region: CASSILGMGTEAFF. CDR3 nucleotides: TGTGCCAGTAGTATACTAGGGATGGGGACTGAAGCTTTCTTT.

The rearrangement links TRBV19 to TRBJ2-1; maybe TRBD2 (5 bases). The germline CDR1 and CDR2 sequences are LNHDA and SQIVND (reference sequence). The germline V and J ends were trimmed by 1 base and 3 bases, with 7 bases remaining between them. CDR3 length: 14 amino acids. The CDR3 protein is CASSIGGYYNEQFF. The CDR3 DNA reads as TGTGCCAGTAGTATAGGCGGGTACTACAATGAGCAGTTCTTC.

This clonotype was recorded once. J is TRBJ2-1 and V is TRBV2, with TRBD2 matching 11 bases. The CDR3 sequence is 15 residues long. CDR1 is SNHLY, CDR2 FYNNEI, per germline. The ends lost 6 bases at V and 3 bases at J; junction bases unmatched: 4. CDR3 residues: CASRSTSGSYNEQFF. The DNA for the CDR3 is TGTGCCAGCAGGAGTACTAGCGGGAGCTACAATGAGCAGTTCTTC.

This clonotype was found a few times. The chain combines TRBV12-5 with TRBJ1-5; D not resolved. Germline CDR1 reads LGHNT; CDR2 reads FRNRAP. The CDR3 length is 13 residues. V shed 1 base and J shed 7 bases, with 8 bases lying between them. The CDR3 spells CASGLAQAQPQHF. The CDR3 nucleotides read TGTGCTAGTGGTTTGGCTCAGGCCCAGCCCCAGCATTTT.

The sample holds a few counts of this clonotype. The chain's CDR3 is CASSDHDYNSPLHF. The DNA for the CDR3 is TGTGCCAGCAGCGACCACGACTATAATTCACCCCTCCACTTT. The chain recombines TRBV7-2 with TRBJ1-6; D is unresolved. Looked up from germline, CDR1 is SGHTA and CDR2 is FQGNSA. Trimming left V 5 bases short and J 3 bases short, with 8 bases between. The CDR3 sequence is 14 residues long.

This rearrangement joins TRBV24-1 to TRBJ2-1, with D maybe TRBD2 (5 bases). The CDR3 spans 15 residues. Trimming left V 7 bases short and J 0 bases short, with 12 bases between. Germline V gene sequence: CDR1 KGHDR, CDR2 SFDVKD. CDR3 protein: CATRSGNSSYNEQFF. The CDR3 coding sequence is TGTGCCACCAGGAGCGGAAACAGCTCCTACAATGAGCAGTTCTTC.

This clonotype was observed at least ten times. This chain connects TRBV7-2 to TRBJ2-7; perhaps TRBD2 as D (6 bases). The CDR3 runs to 17 residues. V lost 5 bases and J lost 1, with 21 bases in between. Germline V gene lookup returns CDR1 SGHTA and CDR2 FQGNSA. The CDR3 here is CASSPTPPGTSSYEQYF. The CDR3 DNA reads as TGTGCCAGCAGCCCCACCCCACCAGGGACTTCTTCCTACGAGCAGTACTTC. Complete variable domain (other parts from reference TRBV7-2 and TRBJ2-7): GAGVSQSPSNKVTEKGKDVELRCDPISGHTALYWYRQSLGQGLEFLIYFQGNSAPDKSGLPSDRFSAERTGGSVSTLTIQRTQQEDSAVYLCASSPTPPGTSSYEQYFGPGTRLTVT.

The chain recombines TRBV6-5 with TRBJ2-5; 7 bases map to TRBD1. This CDR3 is built from 15 residues. Trimming cost V 4 bases and J 3 bases; bases outside gene matches: 8. Germline lookup yields CDR1 MNHEY and CDR2 SVGAGI. CDR3 sequence (DNA): TGTGCCAGCAGTTCGATGACAGGGACGGAAGAGACCCAGTACTTC. This translates into CASSSMTGTEETQYF.

CDR3 in DNA: TGTGCCAGCAGTGCCTTGGGGGCTTACAATGAGCAGTTCTTC. This translates into CASSALGAYNEQFF. This chain joins TRBV25-1 and TRBJ2-1; a possible D gene is TRBD1 (6 bases). This CDR3 is 14 amino acids long. Germline V CDR1 and CDR2: MGHDK, SYGVNS. The V end lost 4 bases, the J end lost 4 bases, and 11 bases lay between the germline ends. Full variable domain (remainder filled in from reference TRBV25-1 and TRBJ2-1): EADIYQTPRYLVIGTGKKITLECSQTMGHDKMYWYQQDPGMELHLIHYSYGVNSTEKGDLSSESTVSRIRTEHFPLTLESARPSHTSQYLCASSALGAYNEQFFGPGTRLTVL.